Shown below are 26 T cell receptor beta chains from a single sample sequenced in a study of blood T cell repertoires in COVID-19. The method was immunoSEQ multiplex PCR; TCRdb's version includes in-frame clones alone and lacks a portion of them. The data contain roughly 300,000 clones, about four fifths of them seen just once; the ten biggest clones take up more than 1.4%. Sequencing was carried out using peripheral blood. The origin of the receptors is a human donor with COVID-19, enrolled during active disease. The donor label of this sample is uncertain.

The V gene is TRBV7-8, the J gene TRBJ2-2; possible D gene TRBD2, 6 bases. The V end was cut by 8 bases, the J end by 2 bases, with 15 bases between. The length of the CDR3 is 15 residues. CDR1 is SGHVS and CDR2 is FQNEAQ in the germline V gene. The chain's CDR3 is CASSRTNTNTGELFF. CDR3 bases: TGTGCCAGCTCAAGGACTAATACTAACACCGGGGAGCTGTTTTTT.

The genes are TRBV7-2 and TRBJ1-4, with D perhaps TRBD1 (6 bases). V gave up 5 bases and J gave up 7 bases, with 14 bases separating them. CDR3 length equals 14 residues. Germline V gives CDR1 SGHTA, CDR2 FQGNSA. In DNA, the CDR3 is TGTGCCAGCAGCCAGGGGAGGGGGATTGAAAAACTGTTTTTT. This translates into CASSQGRGIEKLFF.

This rearrangement joins TRBV21-1 to TRBJ2-1; the D call TRBD1 from the table was never checked on the DNA. TRBV21-1 constitutes a pseudogene. This CDR3 contains 15 residues. CDR3 in amino acids: CASSKALLGQGQQFF. CDR3 sequence (DNA): TGTGCCAGCAGCAAAGCGCTTTTAGGGCAGGGCCAGCAGTTCTTC.

CDR3 DNA sequence: TGCAGTGCTAGTTTCGGTCCACAGGGTGAAAAACTGTTTTTT. Encoded protein: CSASFGPQGEKLFF. This sequence joins TRBV20-1 and TRBJ1-4, with D possibly matching TRBD1 (6 bases). This CDR3 contains 14 residues. Germline CDR1 reads DFQATT; CDR2 reads SNEGSKA (reference sequence). V dropped 3 bases and J dropped 7 bases, with 15 bases sitting between them.

The chain links TRBV28 to TRBJ2-1; 10 bases are a match to TRBD2. CDR1 and CDR2 (germline): MDHEN, SYDVKM. Trimming at V came to 6 bases and at J to 6 bases, leaving 14 bases not matched to a gene. The CDR3 is 17 amino acids. The CDR3 region has the DNA TGTGCCAGCAGCTCCCCAATACCTAGCGGGAGAGTCAATGAGCAGTTCTTC. It translates to CASSSPIPSGRVNEQFF.

The J gene is TRBJ1-3, the V gene TRBV7-9, with unresolved D. CDR1 and CDR2 (germline): SEHNR, FQNEAQ (reference sequence). This CDR3 spans 14 amino acids. V was cut by 3 bases and J by 0 bases, with 6 bases left in between. The CDR3 loop reads CASSFPSSGNTIYF. The CDR3 DNA reads as TGTGCCAGCAGCTTTCCTAGCTCTGGAAACACCATATATTTT.

The V call is TRBV5-6, the J call TRBJ1-6; D not resolved. Germline V gene data show CDR1 as SGHDT and CDR2 as YYEEEE. The CDR3 contains 16 residues. Trimming removed 3 bases from V and 7 bases from J, with 17 bases in between. The CDR3 protein is CASSSLGTGSNSPLHF. CDR3 DNA sequence: TGTGCCAGCAGCTCCCTAGGAACCGGGAGCAATTCACCCCTCCACTTT.

The chain couples TRBV29-1 to TRBJ2-2; no clear D. V lost 0 bases and J 6 bases, leaving 5 bases between the germline ends. Germline V lookup: CDR1 SQVTM, CDR2 ANQGSEA. This CDR3 region has 12 residues. The CDR3 here is CSVEEQAGELFF. In DNA, the CDR3 is TGCAGCGTTGAAGAGCAGGCCGGGGAGCTGTTTTTT.

V is TRBV3-1 (or the pseudogene TRBV3-2) and J is TRBJ2-2; D gene ambiguous. V lost 2 bases and J lost 1, with 8 bases in between. CDR1 is LGHDT, CDR2 YNNKEL, per germline (reference sequence). This CDR3 is 15 amino acids long. The CDR3 DNA reads as TGTGCCAGCAGCCAACTAGTTCGGAACACCGGGGAGCTGTTTTTT. Translating gives CASSQLVRNTGELFF.

The rearrangement links TRBV5-1 to TRBJ2-5, with 15 positions matching TRBD2. The germline V gene has CDR1 SGHRS and CDR2 YFSETQ. V gave up 3 bases and J gave up 5 bases; unmatched junction bases: 5. This CDR3 has 16 residues. CDR3 sequence (DNA): TGCGCCAGCAGCTGGACTAGCGGGAGGGCCGGGGAGACCCAGTACTTC. Protein: CASSWTSGRAGETQYF.

The rearrangement joins TRBV5-1 to TRBJ1-1; D is unresolved. Germline V gene data show CDR1 as SGHRS and CDR2 as YFSETQ. The CDR3 has 14 residues. Trimming took off 0 bases at V and 5 bases at J, with 11 bases between the two ends. The CDR3 protein is CASSLGGGETEAFF. For the CDR3, the DNA is TGCGCCAGCAGCTTGGGAGGTGGGGAGACTGAAGCTTTCTTT. The full variable domain, with the rest looked up from reference TRBV5-1 and TRBJ1-1, is KAGVTQTPRYLIKTRGQQVTLSCSPISGHRSVSWYQQTPGQGLQFLFEYFSETQRNKGNFPGRFSGRQFSNSRSEMNVSTLELGDSALYLCASSLGGGETEAFFGQGTRLTVV.

This clone came up once. The rearrangement links TRBV7-8 to TRBJ1-2; no reliable D call. Germline V gene data show CDR1 as SGHVS and CDR2 as FQNEAQ. CDR3 length: 16 residues. The ends were cut back, 5 bases at V and 4 bases at J, with 20 bases in the middle. As DNA, the CDR3 is TGTGCCAGCAGCCCGCAAACCTTGGGGAGCAGCTATGGCTACACCTTC. Its translation is CASSPQTLGSSYGYTF.

In its sample, this clone was seen once. The J gene is TRBJ1-4, the V gene TRBV5-1, with D perhaps TRBD1 (5 bases). Trimming removed 0 bases at V and 3 bases at J, with 9 bases between. The CDR3 spans 15 residues. Germline loops: CDR1 SGHRS, CDR2 YFSETQ. The CDR3 DNA follows: TGCGCCAGCAGCTTGGACGGGACTTCTAATGAAAAACTGTTTTTT. Amino acids: CASSLDGTSNEKLFF.

The chain carries TRBV3-1 (or the pseudogene TRBV3-2) and TRBJ2-1; D is undetermined. Trimming left V 0 bases short and J 7 bases short, with 10 bases between. The germline CDR1 and CDR2 sequences are LGHDT and YNNKEL (reference sequence). The CDR3 runs 14 residues. The CDR3 loop is CASSQDPQANEQFF. The CDR3 DNA follows: TGTGCCAGCAGCCAAGATCCCCAGGCGAATGAGCAGTTCTTC.

The V gene is TRBV24-1, the J gene TRBJ2-3; TRBD2 matches at 7 bases. Unmatched junction bases numbered 1, after V lost 5 bases and J lost 3 bases. Germline assignment: CDR1 KGHDR and CDR2 SFDVKD. This CDR3 spans 13 amino acids. The CDR3 spells CATSVGGTDTQYF. DNA of the CDR3: TGTGCCACCAGTGTGGGGGGGACAGATACGCAGTATTTT.

This rearrangement joins TRBV11-2 to TRBJ1-2; D ambiguous. Trimming stripped 5 bases from V and 8 bases from J, with 15 bases between. From germline, CDR1 is SGHAT and CDR2 FQNNGV. The CDR3 consists of 13 residues. CDR3 DNA: TGTGCCAGCAGCCCAGACCGATCAGGCGGCTACACCTTC. Translation gives CASSPDRSGGYTF.

This CDR3 is CASSGQAGWGYGYTF. The CDR3 DNA reads as TGTGCCAGCTCAGGACAGGCCGGTTGGGGCTATGGCTACACCTTC. The V call is TRBV6-5, the J call TRBJ1-2, with 7 bases matching TRBD1. The CDR3 extends over 15 amino acids. Germline CDR1 MNHEY, CDR2 SVGAGI. The V segment lost 8 bases and the J segment 4 bases; nucleotides outside the gene matches: 13.

The J gene is TRBJ2-1, the V gene TRBV19, with TRBD2 as a possible D gene (5 bases). V shed 6 bases and J shed 13 bases, with 19 bases lying between them. Germline V CDR1 and CDR2: LNHDA, SQIVND (reference sequence). CDR3 length equals 13 residues. For the CDR3, the DNA is TGTGCCAGTAGACCAAAAGGACTCAAAGTCCAGTTCTTC. Translating gives CASRPKGLKVQFF. Based on the CDR3 plus reference TRBV19 and TRBJ2-1, the full variable domain is DGGITQSPKYLFRKEGQNVTLSCEQNLNHDAMYWYRQDPGQGLRLIYYSQIVNDFQKGDIAEGYSVSREKKESFPLTVTSAQKNPTAFYLCASRPKGLKVQFFGPGTRLTVL.

The chain couples TRBV4-3 to TRBJ2-2; no clear D. The germline gives CDR1 LGHNA, CDR2 YSLEER. Trimming pared 4 bases from V and 2 bases from J, leaving 11 bases between. This CDR3 comprises 15 residues. The CDR3 region is CASSPTRSNTGELFF. The CDR3 bases are TGCGCCAGCAGCCCTACCAGGTCAAACACCGGGGAGCTGTTTTTT.

This clone was detected once. The J gene is TRBJ2-1, the V gene TRBV4-3, with D possibly matching TRBD2 (6 bases). V lost 4 bases and J 9 bases, leaving 13 bases between the germline ends. Per germline, CDR1 LGHNA and CDR2 YSLEER. The CDR3 runs to 13 residues. The CDR3 nucleotides read TGCGCCAGCAGCCTGATGGTCGGGGGTGAGCAGTTCTTC. It translates to CASSLMVGGEQFF.

The chain recombines TRBV19 with TRBJ1-2; 7 nucleotides match TRBD1. In germline, CDR1 is LNHDA, CDR2 SQIVND (reference sequence). The CDR3 consists of 16 residues. V shed 7 bases, J shed 4 bases, and the junction held 15 bases outside the gene matches. Written as DNA, the CDR3 is TGTGCCAGTACTCACCCATCCGGGACAGATATCTATGGCTACACCTTC. Translation gives CASTHPSGTDIYGYTF.

This clone was observed a few times. The chain couples TRBV3-1 (or the pseudogene TRBV3-2) to TRBJ2-7; 9 bases are shared with TRBD2. The CDR3 extends over 16 amino acids. The germline V gene has CDR1 LGHDT and CDR2 YNNKEL (reference sequence). Germline trimming cut 1 base from V and 1 base from J; bases unmatched to any gene: 5. The CDR3 DNA sequence: TGTGCCAGCAGCCAAGGGATAGCGGGAGCGTCCTACGAGCAGTACTTC. Protein product: CASSQGIAGASYEQYF.

The V call is TRBV24-1, the J call TRBJ2-5; 7 bases are a match to TRBD1. J lost 4 bases, V lost 9 bases, and 4 bases had no gene match. The germline V gene encodes CDR1 KGHDR and CDR2 SFDVKD. This CDR3 is built from 12 residues. DNA of the CDR3: TGTGCCACCGGCCGACAGGGAGAGACCCAGTACTTC. Translated, it gives CATGRQGETQYF.

The rearrangement joins TRBV7-3 to TRBJ2-1; D is possibly TRBD1 (7 bases). The germline V gene has CDR1 SGHTA and CDR2 FQGTGA. The CDR3 spans 16 residues. Trimming left V 1 base short and J 8 bases short, with 18 bases between. The CDR3 DNA reads as TGTGCCAGCAGCTTAAGGGAGACAGGGACTCGTGATGAGCAGTTCTTC. This encodes CASSLRETGTRDEQFF. The complete variable domain, with remaining parts taken from reference TRBV7-3 and TRBJ2-1, reads GAGVSQTPSNKVTEKGKYVELRCDPISGHTALYWYRQSLGQGPEFLIYFQGTGAADDSGLPNDRFFAVRPEGSVSTLKIQRTERGDSAVYLCASSLRETGTRDEQFFGPGTRLTVL.

This clone has a count of ten or more. This sequence joins TRBV28 and TRBJ1-3; D is possibly TRBD1 (6 bases). Germline CDR1 and CDR2: MDHEN and SYDVKM. The ends were cut back, 8 bases at V and 3 bases at J, with 20 bases in the middle. CDR3 length equals 16 residues. In nucleotides, the CDR3 is TGTGCCAGCTTGACGGGAGGGGGTGTCTATGGAAACACCATATATTTT. Translation gives CASLTGGGVYGNTIYF.

The chain recombines TRBV7-8 with TRBJ1-2; D gene ambiguous. V shed 5 bases and J shed 4 bases, with 11 bases lying between them. Germline V CDR1 and CDR2: SGHVS, FQNEAQ. The CDR3 is 13 residues long. The CDR3 reads CASSADPSYGYTF. The CDR3 DNA sequence: TGTGCCAGCAGCGCTGACCCTAGCTATGGCTACACCTTC.